A selection of T cell receptor beta chains follows, all from one sample in a study of cytomegalovirus exposure and HLA in healthy donors. The assay was immunoSEQ multiplex PCR, and TCRdb's table has in-frame clones only and misses some. The data hold approximately 73,000 clones, with approximately 95% observed a single time. Sequenced material: PBMCs. Receptor source: a man between 18 and 29 years old in good health and CMV-seronegative. Both conserved end residues are part of each CDR3. D genes are given only for firm matches. Clone size is shown for a subset of rows, as once, few, many or a class of expanded clone.

D	V	J	size	CDR3	DNA
-	TRBV6-1	TRBJ1-3	-	CASRQGPGNTIYF	TGTGCCAGCAGACAGGGCCCTGGAAACACCATATATTTT
-	TRBV9	TRBJ2-1	once	CASSVMVGGNEQFF	TGTGCCAGCAGCGTAATGGTAGGGGGCAATGAGCAGTTCTTC
-	TRBV5-6	TRBJ2-7	-	CASSVGEEASYEQYF	TGTGCCAGCAGCGTTGGGGAGGAGGCGTCCTACGAGCAGTACTTC
-	TRBV5-8	TRBJ2-7	-	CASSPPPYEQYF	TGTGCCAGCAGCCCCCCTCCCTACGAGCAGTACTTC
-	TRBV16	TRBJ1-1	-	CASSRPTERTEAFF	TGTGCCAGCAGCCGCCCGACTGAGAGAACTGAAGCTTTCTTT
-	TRBV6-5	TRBJ2-1	few	CASSSRDISYNEQFF	TGTGCCAGCAGTTCTAGGGACATCTCCTACAATGAGCAGTTCTTC
-	TRBV27	TRBJ1-5	-	CASSYDSNGNQPQHF	TGTGCCAGCAGTTATGACAGCAACGGCAATCAGCCCCAGCATTTT
TRBD1	TRBV7-2	TRBJ1-2	-	CASSLGPGGQEGYTF	TGTGCCAGCAGCTTAGGACCAGGGGGGCAGGAGGGCTACACCTTC
-	TRBV9	TRBJ1-3	-	CASRGAAGNTIYF	TGTGCCAGCAGGGGGGCGGCTGGAAACACCATATATTTT
-	TRBV16	TRBJ2-1	-	CASSPEGDNEQFF	TGTGCCAGCAGCCCCGAGGGGGACAATGAGCAGTTCTTC
-	TRBV27	TRBJ1-1	once	CASSLSWEGNTEAFF	TGTGCCAGCAGTTTATCATGGGAGGGGAACACTGAAGCTTTCTTT
-	TRBV5-1	TRBJ1-5	-	CASSSEYLAGDGSNQPQHF	TGCGCCAGCAGTTCCGAGTACCTGGCAGGGGATGGTAGCAATCAGCCCCAGCATTTT
TRBD1	TRBV4-3	TRBJ1-5	-	CASSQNRQGHQPQHF	TGCGCCAGCAGCCAGAATCGACAGGGTCATCAGCCCCAGCATTTT
-	TRBV25-1	TRBJ2-3	-	CASSVPGATDTQYF	TGTGCCAGCAGTGTGCCTGGGGCCACAGATACGCAGTATTTT
TRBD2	TRBV4-3	TRBJ2-3	-	CASSARTSGDFTDTQYF	TGCGCCAGCAGCGCCCGGACTAGCGGGGATTTCACAGATACGCAGTATTTT
-	TRBV7-2	TRBJ1-1	-	CASSLVGGGGESFF	TGTGCCAGCAGCTTAGTAGGCGGAGGCGGGGAATCTTTCTTT
TRBD1	TRBV28	TRBJ2-7	-	CASSPGQASSYEQYF	TGTGCCAGCAGTCCCGGACAGGCGAGCTCCTACGAGCAGTACTTC
TRBD1	TRBV7-2	TRBJ2-7	-	CASSIVRGREQYF	TGTGCCAGCAGCATAGTCAGGGGGCGCGAGCAGTACTTC
-	TRBV5-6	TRBJ2-7	-	CASSFAGSSYEQYF	TGTGCCAGCAGCTTTGCGGGATCCTCCTACGAGCAGTACTTC
TRBD1	TRBV28	TRBJ1-5	-	CAITDRGPSGNQPQHF	TGTGCCATTACGGACAGGGGGCCATCGGGCAATCAGCCCCAGCATTTT
-	TRBV4-1	TRBJ1-1	-	CASSQNRNTEAFF	TGCGCCAGCAGCCAAAACAGGAACACTGAAGCTTTCTTT
-	TRBV30	TRBJ1-2	-	CAWAGVNYGYTF	TGTGCCTGGGCCGGGGTGAACTATGGCTACACCTTC
TRBD2	TRBV5-4	TRBJ2-1	-	CASRIRSGEYNEQFF	TGTGCCAGCCGCATTAGGAGCGGGGAGTACAATGAGCAGTTCTTC
-	TRBV30	TRBJ2-5	once	CAWSLGHTETQYF	TGTGCCTGGAGTCTGGGGCATACGGAGACCCAGTACTTC
-	TRBV5-1	TRBJ1-4	-	CASRLAGGSEKLFF	TGCGCCAGCAGGCTGGCCGGAGGGAGTGAAAAACTGTTTTTT
-	TRBV28	TRBJ1-4	-	CASSFVGHKDEKLFF	TGTGCCAGCAGTTTTGTCGGACATAAGGATGAAAAACTGTTTTTT